The 9 T cell receptor beta chains in this list originate from one sample, sequenced in a study of T cell clonality in common variable immunodeficiency. Produced via immunoSEQ multiplex PCR; TCRdb's table is partial and in-frame only. This table holds about 15,000 clones with no singletons; the top ten claim roughly 12%. Findings and limits, study-wide: Reportedly, TCR beta sequences from common variable immunodeficiency showed fewer deletions and N-nucleotide insertions.

No antigen has been identified for these receptors. Sequencing was carried out using peripheral blood mononuclear cells. All receptors come from a human donor with common variable immunodeficiency.

Turning to this clone: The CDR3 extends 3 residues past the end of the read, so its final part is completed from the germline J gene. The V and J genes are TRBV20-1 and TRBJ2-1; TRBD1 agrees at 9 bases. Germline V gene lookup returns CDR1 DFQATT and CDR2 SNEGSKA (reference sequence). J was trimmed by 0 bases and V by 6 bases; bases with no gene match: 3. CDR3 length: 14 amino acids. The covered CDR3 bases are TGCAGTGCCACGACAGGGGGCTCCTACAATGAG. This encodes CSATTGGSYNE. The CDR3 in its entirety is CSATTGGSYNEQFF.

This clone showed up just a few times. The read ends 3 residues before the CDR3 terminus; that terminus is restored from the germline J gene. This chain joins TRBV7-9 and TRBJ1-2; TRBD1 matches at 11 bases. CDR1 and CDR2 (germline): SEHNR, FQNEAQ (reference sequence). V dropped 7 bases and J dropped 6; count of bases not matched to a gene: 7. This CDR3 is 14 amino acids long. The CDR3 here is CASTRPDRGHGYTF. Partial CDR3 DNA: TGTGCCAGCACGCGACCGGACAGGGGGCATGGC.

This clone was seen a handful of times. Read data end 3 residues before the CDR3 end; the end is taken from the germline J gene. The rearrangement joins TRBV20-1 to TRBJ2-1; weak D call: TRBD1 (7 bases). This CDR3 is built from 13 residues. Trimming pared 5 bases from V and 5 bases from J, leaving 13 bases between. Germline loops: CDR1 DFQATT, CDR2 SNEGSKA (reference sequence). CDR3 amino acids: CSAAGTVNNEQFF. CDR3 bases read: TGCAGTGCTGCGGGGACAGTTAACAATGAG.

A word on this clone: The read ends 3 residues shy of where the CDR3 ends; the end is completed using the germline J gene. The V call is TRBV7-2, the J call TRBJ1-1; tentatively, D is TRBD1 (6 bases). Germline CDR1 and CDR2: SGHTA and FQGNSA. Trimming cost V 1 base and J 5 bases, with 11 bases left between them. The CDR3 is 14 residues long. CDR3 bases read: TGTGCCAGCAGCTTAGTCCAGGGGAATACTGAA. Amino acids: CASSLVQGNTE. In full, the CDR3 is CASSLVQGNTEAFF. Full variable domain (rest looked up from reference TRBV7-2 and TRBJ1-1): GAGVSQSPSNKVTEKGKDVELRCDPISGHTALYWYRQSLGQGLEFLIYFQGNSAPDKSGLPSDRFSAERTGGSVSTLTIQRTQQEDSAVYLCASSLVQGNTEAFFGQGTRLTVV.

About this clone: The read ends 3 residues shy of where the CDR3 ends; the end is completed using the germline J gene. This chain uses TRBV6-2 or TRBV6-3 with TRBJ1-2; TRBD1 is a possible D gene (6 bases). V gave up 2 bases and J gave up 5 bases, with 18 bases separating them. This CDR3 spans 16 amino acids. Germline CDR1 MNHEY, CDR2 SVGEGT. The CDR3 here is CASSYPRQDSVYGYTF. The CDR3 DNA, read in part, is TGTGCCAGCAGTTACCCTAGACAGGACTCAGTTTATGGC.

This clone was counted a few times. Read coverage stops 3 residues before the CDR3 terminus; the germline J gene supplies the remainder. The genes are TRBV20-1 and TRBJ2-5, with a tentative D call TRBD1 (5 bases). CDR1 and CDR2 from the germline V gene are DFQATT and SNEGSKA (reference sequence). Between the trimmed V and J ends, which lost 2 bases and 5 bases, there was a span of 9 bases. The CDR3 sequence is 12 residues long. The CDR3 DNA, read in part, is TGCAGTGCTAGATCACAGGCGGAGACC. Amino acid sequence: CSARSQAET. From start to end, the CDR3 is CSARSQAETQYF.

A note on this clone: With the read ending 3 residues before the CDR3 end, the germline J gene is used to fill in that end. The rearrangement joins TRBV7-8 to TRBJ2-7; 7 bases agree with TRBD2. The CDR3 length is 15 residues. CDR1 and CDR2 from the germline V gene are SGHVS and FQNEAQ. Trimming removed 0 bases from V and 2 bases from J; junction bases left unmatched: 4. The CDR3 protein is CASSLARLATYEQYF. Partial CDR3 DNA: TGTGCCAGCAGCTTAGCGCGACTAGCAACCTACGAG. Drawing the rest from reference TRBV7-8 and TRBJ2-7, the complete variable domain is GAGVSQSPRYKVAKRGQDVALRCDPISGHVSLFWYQQALGQGPEFLTYFQNEAQLDKSGLPSDRFFAERPEGSVSTLKIQRTQQEDSAVYLCASSLARLATYEQYFGPGTRLTVT.

This clone was detected only a few times. The read ends 3 residues early relative to the CDR3; the germline J gene fills the gap. The rearrangement uses TRBV2 and TRBJ2-7; D gene ambiguous. V lost 6 bases and J lost 3, with 9 bases in between. CDR1 is SNHLY, CDR2 FYNNEI, per germline. The CDR3 runs 12 residues. The covered CDR3 bases are TGTGCCAGCAGAGGCGGAGACTACGAG. It is translated as CASRGGDYE. In full, the CDR3 reads CASRGGDYEQYF.

About this clone itself: The CDR3 end is not reached by the read, which stops 3 residues before it; the germline J gene fills it in. The V and J genes are TRBV7-2 and TRBJ2-7; perhaps D is TRBD1 or TRBD2 (5 bases each). V was clipped by 3 bases and J by 6 bases, with 15 bases between them. The CDR3 has 14 amino acids. The V gene's germline CDR1 is SGHTA and CDR2 FQGNSA. CDR3 DNA (partial): TGTGCCAGCAGCTTGGAGGCAGGGTATAGCGAG. Translation gives CASSLEAGYSE. In full, the CDR3 is CASSLEAGYSEQYF.